The rows below give T cell receptor beta chains drawn from one sample of a study of cytomegalovirus exposure and HLA in healthy donors. Repertoires were generated with immunoSEQ multiplex PCR, while TCRdb's copy carries only in-frame clones and drops some. The repertoire holds some 64,000 clones, with 80% to 90% as singletons. The sequenced sample consisted of PBMCs. Receptor source: a man between 25 and 39 years old in good health and CMV-seropositive. The CDR3 runs from the conserved cysteine through the conserved F or W. The D gene is left open where the match is weak. Size tells how often a clone was seen (once, few, many) or the class of an expanded clone, and some rows leave it out.

j_call,clone_size,v_call,d_call,cdr3_nt,cdr3_aa
TRBJ2-7,NA,TRBV9,TRBD2,TGTGCCAGCAGCGTAGCGGGAGGGCCCTACGAGCAGTACTTC,CASSVAGGPYEQYF
TRBJ2-7,NA,TRBV27,TRBD1,TGTGCCAGCAGCCCCGGACAGGGCCACGAGCAGTACTTC,CASSPGQGHEQYF
TRBJ2-5,NA,TRBV7-2,TRBD1,TGTGCCAGCAACCGGGACAGGGAAGAGACCCAGTACTTC,CASNRDREETQYF
TRBJ1-3,NA,TRBV6-5,NA,TGTGCCAGCGGGAAGGGAGAAAACACCATATATTTT,CASGKGENTIYF
TRBJ2-7,NA,TRBV30,NA,TGTGCCTGGAGTGGGGACTGGGGCTCCTACGAGCAGTACTTC,CAWSGDWGSYEQYF
TRBJ1-3,NA,TRBV5-6,NA,TGTGCCAGCAGCTCTCAGGGGAACACCATATATTTT,CASSSQGNTIYF
TRBJ2-7,NA,TRBV2,TRBD2,TGTGCCTCTAGCGGGAGCCGCTACGAGCAGTACTTC,CASSGSRYEQYF
TRBJ2-3,NA,TRBV18,TRBD2,TGTGCCAGCTCACCAGCGGGACTAGCGGGGCTCACAGATACGCAGTATTTT,CASSPAGLAGLTDTQYF
TRBJ2-5,NA,TRBV10-3,NA,TGTGCCATCAGTGAGTACAGGGAGGAGACCCAGTACTTC,CAISEYREETQYF
TRBJ1-2,NA,TRBV4-2,NA,TGTGCCAGCAGCCAAGTGGAAGGCGAGGGATGGGTTTATGGCTACACCTTC,CASSQVEGEGWVYGYTF
TRBJ1-1,NA,TRBV19,NA,TGTGCCAGTAGTATGGGGCAGAGTGAAGCTTTCTTT,CASSMGQSEAFF
TRBJ2-3,NA,TRBV9,TRBD2,TGTGCCAGCAGCGTCACTAGCGGCACAGATACGCAGTATTTT,CASSVTSGTDTQYF
TRBJ1-4,few,TRBV28,TRBD1,TGTGCCAGCAGACCGACAGGGCGTAAGGAAAAACTGTTTTTT,CASRPTGRKEKLFF
TRBJ1-2,NA,TRBV4-3,TRBD1,TGCGCCAGCAGCCACGACAGGGGGCAGAACTATGGCTACACCTTC,CASSHDRGQNYGYTF
TRBJ1-1,NA,TRBV5-6,TRBD1,TGTGCCAGCAGCGCCGGGACAGGGTTATTGACTGAAGCTTTCTTT,CASSAGTGLLTEAFF
TRBJ2-7,NA,TRBV9,TRBD2,TGTGCCAGCAGCGCGACCTGGACTAGCGGCTCAATCTACGAGCAGTACTTC,CASSATWTSGSIYEQYF
TRBJ1-2,NA,TRBV5-5,NA,TGTGCCAGCAGCCCTCAAGTCGCGGTACCCGCAGGCTACACCTTC,CASSPQVAVPAGYTF
TRBJ2-3,NA,TRBV7-7,TRBD2,TGTGCTAGCAGCTTAGTAGCGGGAGAAGGCGATACGCAGTATTTT,CASSLVAGEGDTQYF
TRBJ1-4,NA,TRBV5-1,NA,TGCGCCAGCAGCTTGTACCTGACAGGTGCAACTAATGAAAAACTGTTTTTT,CASSLYLTGATNEKLFF
TRBJ1-6,NA,TRBV2,NA,TGTGCCAGCACGGGCAGGGGATTGATTATTTCACCCCTCCACTTT,CASTGRGLIISPLHF
TRBJ2-2,NA,TRBV5-1,TRBD1,TGCGCCAGCAGCACGGGACAGGACACCGGGGAGCTGTTTTTT,CASSTGQDTGELFF
TRBJ1-1,NA,TRBV12-5,NA,TGTGCTAGTGGTTACGGTGTGACAGTTGCCGCTTTCTTT,CASGYGVTVAAFF
TRBJ1-4,NA,TRBV6-5,TRBD1,TGTGCCAGCAGTTACTCGACAGGGGGGAAACTGTTTTTT,CASSYSTGGKLFF
TRBJ2-7,once,TRBV18,TRBD1,TGTGCCAGCTCAACCCGGGACAGGGATGGCGAGCAGTACTTC,CASSTRDRDGEQYF
TRBJ2-7,few,TRBV2,TRBD1,TGTGCCAGCAGTCCCCACCGGACAGGGAAGGTCAACGAGCAGTACTTC,CASSPHRTGKVNEQYF
TRBJ1-5,NA,TRBV30,NA,TGTGCCTGGAGTGGTCGGGTGAGCAATCAGCCCCAGCATTTT,CAWSGRVSNQPQHF
TRBJ2-7,NA,TRBV7-2,NA,TGTGCCAGCAGCTTATCCCACTACGAGCAGTACTTC,CASSLSHYEQYF
TRBJ1-1,NA,TRBV6-6,NA,TGTGCCAGCAGCGAGACAGAGAACACTGAAGCTTTCTTT,CASSETENTEAFF
TRBJ2-7,NA,TRBV28,NA,TGTGCCAGCAGTTTATTCCGGTACGAGCAGTACTTC,CASSLFRYEQYF
TRBJ1-1,NA,TRBV25-1,NA,TGTGCCAGCTGGGGACTAAAAGCTTTCTTT,CASWGLKAFF
TRBJ2-7,NA,TRBV11-2,TRBD1,TGTGCCAGCAGTTACAGGGGCCCCTTCGAGCAGTACTTC,CASSYRGPFEQYF
TRBJ2-4,NA,TRBV7-2,NA,TGTGCCAGCAGCTTAGACGGTACCAAAAACATTCAGTACTTC,CASSLDGTKNIQYF
TRBJ2-1,once,TRBV27,TRBD2,TGTGCCAGCAGTCCTAGCGGGATCTCCTACAATGAGCAGTTCTTC,CASSPSGISYNEQFF
TRBJ2-5,NA,TRBV6-1,TRBD1,TGTGCCAGCAGTTGGACAGGTCTGGAGACCCAGTACTTC,CASSWTGLETQYF
TRBJ2-1,NA,TRBV9,NA,TGTGCCAGCACCCCCGGAGTAGCGACCTACAATGAGCAGTTCTTC,CASTPGVATYNEQFF
TRBJ1-1,NA,TRBV5-1,NA,TGCGCCAGCAGCTTGGAAGGGGCAGTGAACACTGAAGCTTTCTTT,CASSLEGAVNTEAFF
TRBJ1-2,NA,TRBV13,TRBD1,TGTGCCAGCAGCATAGCCGGACAGGGGGCGCGTGGCTACACCTTC,CASSIAGQGARGYTF
TRBJ2-4,NA,TRBV6-1,NA,TGTGCCAGCAGTGAGTATAGTGGACAAATGCTTCAATATTTC,CASSEYSGQMLQYF
TRBJ2-2,NA,TRBV9,TRBD2,TGTGCCAGCAGCCCCGGGGGGAGGGGACGCACCGGGGAGCTGTTTTTT,CASSPGGRGRTGELFF
TRBJ2-7,NA,TRBV2,TRBD2,TGTGCCAGCAAGCGGGACTGGATTTCCTACGAGCAGTACTTC,CASKRDWISYEQYF
TRBJ2-7,NA,TRBV11-2,TRBD2,TGTGCCAGCAGCTTAGGGGGAGGGATCGAGCAGTACTTC,CASSLGGGIEQYF
TRBJ1-4,NA,TRBV19,TRBD1,TGTGCCAGTACGGACAGGAACGATGAAAAACTGTTTTTT,CASTDRNDEKLFF
TRBJ2-5,NA,TRBV20-1,NA,TGCAGTGCTAGAGTCGGAGAGACCCAGTACTTC,CSARVGETQYF
TRBJ1-5,NA,TRBV30,NA,TGTGCCTGGAGTGGGCGGGGGGGGCCCCAGCATTTT,CAWSGRGGPQHF
TRBJ1-4,NA,TRBV6-5,TRBD1,TGTGCCAGCACCTCCGTGGGACAGGGTGATGAAAAACTGTTTTTT,CASTSVGQGDEKLFF
TRBJ1-4,NA,TRBV5-1,NA,TGCGCCAGCAGCTTGTCGGGGGACAATGAAAAACTGTTTTTT,CASSLSGDNEKLFF
TRBJ2-5,NA,TRBV4-2,TRBD1,TGTGCCAGCAGCCAAGGGGGCAGGGGGCGCGTGGAGACCCAGTACTTC,CASSQGGRGRVETQYF
TRBJ2-1,NA,TRBV7-9,TRBD2,TGTGCCAGCAGCTTAGCCCTCGGACTAGCGAATGAGCAGTTCTTC,CASSLALGLANEQFF
TRBJ2-7,NA,TRBV18,NA,TGTGCCAGCTCACCACGTCGGGATCCCTCCTACGAGCAGTACTTC,CASSPRRDPSYEQYF
TRBJ2-7,NA,TRBV2,TRBD2,TGTGCCAGCAGTGAAGCTCTGGTTAGCGGGGGATACGAGCAGTACTTC,CASSEALVSGGYEQYF
TRBJ2-1,NA,TRBV12-5,TRBD2,TGTGCTAGTGGTTCGAGGGGACTAGTAATGGGGGGTGAGCAGTTCTTC,CASGSRGLVMGGEQFF
TRBJ1-1,once,TRBV6-1,NA,TGTGCCATCCAACGGGGTGGCACTGAAGCTTTCTTT,CAIQRGGTEAFF
TRBJ1-1,NA,TRBV18,NA,TGTGCCAGCTCACCTAGACAGACTGAAGCTTTCTTT,CASSPRQTEAFF
TRBJ2-7,NA,TRBV28,TRBD2,TGTGCCAGCAGGGACCTAGCGGGAGCCGCCCACGAGCAGTACTTC,CASRDLAGAAHEQYF
TRBJ1-2,NA,TRBV14,TRBD1,TGTGCCAGCAGCCAATTTACCGGGACAGGGTTCAATGGCTACACCTTC,CASSQFTGTGFNGYTF
TRBJ1-2,few,TRBV6-4,NA,TGTGCCAGCAGTGACTCGGCCAGCTATGGCTACACCTTC,CASSDSASYGYTF
TRBJ2-7,NA,TRBV7-6,TRBD1,TGTGCCAGCAGCCCCGGACAGGGCCCATCCTACGAGCAGTACTTC,CASSPGQGPSYEQYF